Listed below are T cell receptor beta chains from one sample, sequenced in a study of T cells in Graves' hyperthyroidism and ophthalmopathy. TCRdb processed the multiplex PCR reads anew with MiXCR; each CDR3 protein has one entry. The repertoire holds 470,000 or so distinct CDR3 sequences, under 25% seen once, with roughly 29% in the top ten. The sequenced sample consisted of blood. The receptors stem from a man between 18 and 29 years old with Graves' hyperthyroidism. The CDR3 runs from the conserved cysteine through the conserved F or W. Each record gives: D gene, J gene, clone size, V gene, CDR3 DNA, CDR3 protein. D genes are given only for firm matches. A clone size is listed for some rows: how often the clone was seen (once, few, many), or a class if it is expanded.

TRBD1 TRBJ1-2 many TRBV12-3/TRBV12-4 TGTGCCAGCAGGATCACAGGGGCAGGAGGCTACACCTTC CASRITGAGGYTF
. TRBJ1-2 many TRBV28 TGTGCCAGTGCACAGGGAGCATATGGCTACACCTTC CASAQGAYGYTF
TRBD1 TRBJ1-1 . TRBV13 TGTGCCAGCAGCTCAGGGGGGGGAGACACTGAAGCTTTCTTT CASSSGGGDTEAFF
TRBD1 TRBJ2-2 many TRBV5-1 TGCGCCAGCAGCCACCGGGACAGAGGAGGTTCCGGGGAGCTGTTTTTT CASSHRDRGGSGELFF
TRBD1 TRBJ1-2 . TRBV12-3/TRBV12-4 TGTGCCAGCAGAAAAACCGGGACAGGGCGCGGCTACACCTTC CASRKTGTGRGYTF
. TRBJ2-6 many TRBV19 TGTGCCAGTAGTATAAGACCGGGACACAGCTCTGGGGCCAACGTCCTGACTTTC CASSIRPGHSSGANVLTF
. TRBJ2-5 . TRBV28 TGTGCCAGCAGTTTAGCCGACGACATCCCGAGGGAGACCCAGTACTTC CASSLADDIPRETQYF
. TRBJ1-1 many TRBV27 TGTGCCAGCAAACCCTCCGGGGGGGAAGCTTTCTTT CASKPSGGEAFF
. TRBJ2-5 many TRBV12-3/TRBV12-4 TGTGCCAGCAGTTTAGTACAGCAAGAGACCCAGTACTTC CASSLVQQETQYF
TRBD1 TRBJ2-7 many TRBV4-1 TGCGCCAGCAGCCTGGACAGGGGGATTTGGGAGCAGTACTTC CASSLDRGIWEQYF
TRBD1 TRBJ2-3 . TRBV12-3/TRBV12-4 TGTGCCAGCAGTTTGGGACAGGTCCCACTAGATACGCAGTATTTT CASSLGQVPLDTQYF
. TRBJ2-2 . TRBV19 TGTGCCAGTAGTATGCGCGCCGGGGAGCTGTTTTTT CASSMRAGELFF
. TRBJ1-3 many TRBV2 TGTGCCAGCAGTAGTCCAGGGACTGGAAACACCATATATTTT CASSSPGTGNTIYF
. TRBJ2-5 . TRBV6-1 TGTGCCAGCAGAGGCCGGTGGCCCGGGGAGACCCAGTACTTC CASRGRWPGETQYF
TRBD2 TRBJ2-7 many TRBV11-2 TGTGTCAGCAGGATCGGGGGGGCGAACTACGAGCAGTACTTC CVSRIGGANYEQYF
TRBD1 TRBJ2-7 . TRBV19 TGTGCCAGTAGTCCCAGGGACAGCCGTAAGGACGAGCAGTACTTC CASSPRDSRKDEQYF
. TRBJ1-1 . TRBV12-3/TRBV12-4 TGTGCCAGCAGTTTAGGGGACTCGGGGACTGAAGCTTTCTTT CASSLGDSGTEAFF
TRBD1 TRBJ2-7 many TRBV28 TGTGCCAGCAGTTTGACGGGACAGGGCCCCTACGAGCAGTACTTC CASSLTGQGPYEQYF
. TRBJ2-7 many TRBV28 TGTGCCAGCAGTTCCGTTTCGGGAGCTCCCTACGAGCAGTACTTC CASSSVSGAPYEQYF
. TRBJ2-7 many TRBV11-2 TGTGCCAGCAGCATACCCCCCGGGGTTCAAATCTACGAGCAGTACTTC CASSIPPGVQIYEQYF
TRBD1 TRBJ1-2 many TRBV30 TGTGCCTCTGACAGGGATGGGAGCTATGGCTACACCTTC CASDRDGSYGYTF
. TRBJ2-5 . TRBV2 TGTGCCAGCAGTTCTAGGCAAAGGGAGACCCAGTACTTC CASSSRQRETQYF
. TRBJ1-1 once TRBV18 TGTGCCAGCTCACCCGCACCTAAGGCGAACACTGAAGCTTTCTTT CASSPAPKANTEAFF
TRBD1 TRBJ2-7 . TRBV15 TGTGCCACCTCGTTGACAGGGGGCGGCTACGAGCAGTACTTC CATSLTGGGYEQYF
. TRBJ2-2 many TRBV27 TGTGCCAGCAGTTTATTGCTCACCGGGGAGCTGTTTTTT CASSLLLTGELFF
TRBD2 TRBJ2-7 once TRBV12-3/TRBV12-4 TGTGCCAGCAGTTTAATAGCGGGAGGCTACGAGCAGTACTTC CASSLIAGGYEQYF
. TRBJ2-5 . TRBV24-1 TGTGCCACCAGTGACCCGGCGGGACTCCAAGAGACCCAGTACTTC CATSDPAGLQETQYF
. TRBJ2-7 many TRBV20-1 TGCAGTGCCCTCGACGGGGAGCAGTACTTC CSALDGEQYF
TRBD1 TRBJ1-2 few TRBV6-5 TGTGCCAGCAGTTACCCCGGGACAGGGATATATGGCTACACCTTC CASSYPGTGIYGYTF
. TRBJ1-1 many TRBV12-3/TRBV12-4 TGTGCCAGCAGCCCTCTTTTGAACACTGAAGCTTTCTTT CASSPLLNTEAFF
. TRBJ2-5 many TRBV20-1 TGCAGTGCCGAGGAGGGCGGGGAGACCCAGTACTTC CSAEEGGETQYF
TRBD2 TRBJ2-5 many TRBV4-1 TGCGCCAGCAGCCAAGGAGAAAGCGGGGGGGCACGTTGGGAGACCCAGTACTTC CASSQGESGGARWETQYF
. TRBJ2-7 few TRBV6-5 TGTGCCAGCAGTTACTCGATAGGGTCATCCTACGAGCAGTACTTC CASSYSIGSSYEQYF
TRBD1 TRBJ1-2 many TRBV27 TGTGCCAGCAGTCCGGGACAGGGGGTTAACTATGGCTACACCTTC CASSPGQGVNYGYTF
. TRBJ2-7 many TRBV10-3 TGTGCCACACTAAGATCCCAGGGTTACGAGCAGTACTTC CATLRSQGYEQYF
TRBD2 TRBJ2-7 . TRBV10-3 TGTGCCACCGGGACTAGCGGATCCTACGAGCAGTACTTC CATGTSGSYEQYF
. TRBJ1-2 few TRBV6-1 TGTGCCAGCAGTCCCCAGCGCCTAACTAACTATGGCTACACCTTC CASSPQRLTNYGYTF
TRBD2 TRBJ2-7 few TRBV2 TGTGCCAGCAGTTACGGGTACGGGAGGGACTACGAGCAGTACTTC CASSYGYGRDYEQYF
TRBD1 TRBJ2-7 few TRBV19 TGTGCCAGTAGACGGACAGGGGGGAATACTCCCTACGAGCAGTACTTC CASRRTGGNTPYEQYF
. TRBJ1-3 many TRBV28 TGTGCCAGCAGTTCCCTTTGGGGTCGAAGCTCTGGAAACACCATATATTTT CASSSLWGRSSGNTIYF
TRBD1 TRBJ2-7 many TRBV29-1 TGCAGCGTAACAACAGGGGTTCGGGCCTACGAGCAGTACTTC CSVTTGVRAYEQYF
TRBD1 TRBJ1-5 many TRBV20-1 TGCAGTGGCCACAGGGGAGGAGATCAGCCCCAGCATTTT CSGHRGGDQPQHF
TRBD1 TRBJ2-7 . TRBV6-1 TGTGCCAGCAGTGTCCGGGACAGCACCTACGAGCAGTACTTC CASSVRDSTYEQYF
. TRBJ1-1 few TRBV11-3 TGTGCCAGCAGCCAAGGAGGGAAAATGAACACTGAAGCTTTCTTT CASSQGGKMNTEAFF
. TRBJ1-2 many TRBV2 TGTGCCAGCTTCGAGGGATTCTATGGCTACACCTTC CASFEGFYGYTF